This T cell receptor beta chain came from a study of T cells in Graves' hyperthyroidism and ophthalmopathy. Study-wide background: Blood from the periphery was taken at initial diagnosis, before any treatment. Study observations and caveats: Appearing also in blood were most of the thyroid clonotypes expanded above 0.001. Ophthalmopathy was identified by the model a median roughly 6.5 months ahead of onset.

In the case of this clonotype: Its target is unknown.

The V end lost 2 bases, the J end lost 6 bases, and 14 bases lay between the germline ends. The germline gives CDR1 MNHNS, CDR2 SASEGT. This CDR3 has 15 amino acids. TCR beta CDR3 regions were amplified from RNA. First-round RT-PCR with HTBI primers amplified the TCR CDR3 region. TCRdb independently ran MiXCR on the multiplex PCR reads; one entry per CDR3 protein. The sample holds hundreds of thousands of distinct CDR3 sequences; around 15% are singletons and the top ten take roughly 4.5%. The sequenced sample consisted of blood. The genes are TRBV6-1 and TRBJ1-5; D is perhaps TRBD1 (5 bases). The sequence was collected from a woman aged 40 to 49 with Graves' ophthalmopathy. The CDR3 reads CASSETGLAVQPQHF. CDR3 bases: TGTGCCAGCAGTGAAACAGGACTAGCGGTTCAGCCCCAGCATTTT.